These 29 T cell receptor beta chains share one sample of origin, sequenced in a study of CD8 T cells in Susac syndrome. RNA in amounts of about 0.5 to 1 ug was reverse transcribed with random hexamers. TCRdb re-derived calls from the immunoSEQ multiplex PCR reads in MiXCR, one entry per CDR3 protein. The table lists 150,000 or so distinct CDR3 sequences, roughly 94% of them singletons. Sequencing was done on a sample of CD4+ T cells from PBMCs. These receptors were obtained from a human donor with multiple sclerosis.

The chain has TRBV20-1 and TRBJ2-1, with D possibly being TRBD1 (5 bases). Trimming stripped 1 base from V and 7 bases from J, with 11 bases between. Germline assignment: CDR1 DFQATT and CDR2 SNEGSKA (reference sequence). The CDR3 sequence is 13 residues long. The CDR3 is CSARVQGRNEQFF. The CDR3 region has the DNA TGCAGTGCTAGAGTCCAGGGTAGGAATGAGCAGTTCTTC.

The chain is built from TRBV29-1 and TRBJ2-1; the match to TRBD1 covers 10 bases. Germline loops: CDR1 SQVTM, CDR2 ANQGSEA. After removal of 7 bases from V and 6 bases from J, the junction contained 9 bases not matched to a gene. This CDR3 contains 14 residues. This chain's CDR3 is CSALGQGYGNEQFF. DNA for the CDR3: TGCAGCGCCTTGGGACAGGGGTATGGCAATGAGCAGTTCTTC.

Comments on this clonotype: One end of the junction fails to match germline, which may point to a read error. V and J are TRBV11-2 and TRBJ2-3, with 7 positions matching TRBD2. The CDR3 runs to 14 residues. The V gene's germline CDR1 is SGHAT and CDR2 FQNNGV. CDR3 sequence (DNA): TGTGCCAGCAGTTTAGGGCTAGCGGCATATACGCAGTATTTT. As protein: CASSLGLAAYTQYF.

The chain couples TRBV29-1 to TRBJ2-3; D uncertain. Trimming stripped 1 base from V and 3 bases from J, with 5 bases between. Germline V lookup: CDR1 SQVTM, CDR2 ANQGSEA. The CDR3 has 12 amino acids. Here the CDR3 reads CSVEAATDTQYF. Written as DNA, the CDR3 is TGCAGCGTTGAAGCAGCAACAGATACGCAGTATTTT.

The chain combines TRBV9 with TRBJ2-2; 7 nucleotides match TRBD1. Germline loops: CDR1 SGDLS, CDR2 YYNGEE. J lost 5 bases, V lost 3 bases, and 10 bases had no gene match. The CDR3 totals 16 residues. Written as DNA, the CDR3 is TGTGCCAGCAGCGCGTCGGGGACAGTACCAACCGGGGAGCTGTTTTTT. It encodes CASSASGTVPTGELFF.

The rearrangement uses TRBV6-1 and TRBJ2-3, with D possibly being TRBD2 (6 bases). The CDR3 sequence is 16 residues long. Germline V gene data show CDR1 as MNHNS and CDR2 as SASEGT. Trimming pared 3 bases from V and 1 base from J, leaving 14 bases between. CDR3: CASSDGRGFGTDTQYF. For the CDR3, the DNA is TGTGCCAGCAGTGATGGGCGGGGCTTCGGCACAGATACGCAGTATTTT.

J is TRBJ1-5 and V is TRBV30, with D tentatively TRBD1 (5 bases). Looked up from germline, CDR1 is GTSNPN and CDR2 is SVGIG (reference sequence). CDR3 length: 13 amino acids. V gave up 4 bases and J gave up 4 bases, with 11 bases separating them. The CDR3 nucleotides are TGTGCCTGGACGGAGGGGAATAATCAGCCCCAGCATTTT. Translated, it gives CAWTEGNNQPQHF. The whole variable domain, remainder taken from reference TRBV30 and TRBJ1-5, is SQTIHQWPATLVQPVGSPLSLECTVEGTSNPNLYWYRQAAGRGLQLLFYSVGIGQISSEVPQNLSASRPQDRQFILSSKKLLLSDSGFYLCAWTEGNNQPQHFGDGTRLSIL.

This clonotype was detected only once. The chain is built from TRBV3-1 and TRBJ2-5; TRBD2 agrees at 9 bases. Germline loops: CDR1 LGHDT, CDR2 YNNKEL (reference sequence). The CDR3 extends over 13 amino acids. Trimming took 10 bases from V and 1 from J; bases not matched to a gene: 4. The CDR3 here is CATLAGAQETQYF. DNA for the CDR3: TGTGCCACCTTAGCGGGAGCCCAAGAGACCCAGTACTTC.

This chain joins TRBV6-4 and TRBJ1-2, with D unclear. Germline V gene sequence: CDR1 MRHNA, CDR2 SNTAGT. This CDR3 has 11 residues. V lost 10 bases to trimming and J lost 2 bases, with 8 bases between them. In DNA, the CDR3 is TGTGCCACCCGGGAGAACTATGGCTACACCTTC. Protein sequence: CATRENYGYTF.

The rearrangement uses TRBV12-3 or TRBV12-4 and TRBJ2-2; a possible D gene is TRBD1 (5 bases). The CDR3 has 14 amino acids. Trimming shortened V by 3 bases and J by 4 bases, and 9 bases separated the two germline ends. The CDR3 region is CASSLVQGTGELFF. DNA of the CDR3: TGTGCCAGCAGTTTGGTCCAGGGCACCGGGGAGCTGTTTTTT.

The chain carries TRBV20-1 and TRBJ2-5; D might be TRBD2 (5 bases). CDR3 length: 13 amino acids. V shed 1 base and J shed 3 bases, with 9 bases lying between them. Germline V gives CDR1 DFQATT, CDR2 SNEGSKA (reference sequence). CDR3 sequence reads: CSARGTLEETQYF. Written as DNA, the CDR3 is TGCAGTGCTAGAGGCACACTAGAAGAGACCCAGTACTTC.

The chain employs TRBV28 and TRBJ2-7; no reliable D call. The V gene's germline CDR1 is MDHEN and CDR2 SYDVKM. The CDR3 contains 12 residues. Trimming took 2 bases from V and 2 from J, leaving 4 bases between them. CDR3 bases: TGTGCCAGCAGTTTACAGGCCTACGAGCAGTACTTC. It encodes CASSLQAYEQYF.

In its sample, this clonotype was seen a few times. The genes are TRBV6-2 or TRBV6-3 and TRBJ2-5; TRBD1 matches at 9 bases. CDR1 is MNHEY and CDR2 is SVGEGT in the germline V gene. J was trimmed by 3 bases and V by 4 bases; bases with no gene match: 0. This CDR3 is 13 amino acids long. DNA for the CDR3: TGTGCCAGCAGTTGGGACAGGGAAGAGACCCAGTACTTC. It is translated as CASSWDREETQYF.

This rearrangement joins TRBV12-3 or TRBV12-4 to TRBJ2-2, with a weak D call TRBD1 (6 bases). V lost 7 bases and J 4 bases, leaving 13 bases between the germline ends. The CDR3 covers 14 residues. CDR3 in DNA: TGTGCCAGCAACAGGGTGTCCGCCACCGGGGAGCTGTTTTTT. It codes for CASNRVSATGELFF.

This chain links TRBV6-6 with TRBJ1-1; tentatively, D is TRBD1 (5 bases). The CDR3 spans 14 residues. Germline lookup yields CDR1 MNHNY and CDR2 SVGAGI (reference sequence). V shed 6 bases and J shed 3 bases, with 14 bases lying between them. CDR3 sequence reads: CASRWDGGDTEAFF. CDR3 bases: TGTGCCAGCAGGTGGGACGGGGGTGACACTGAAGCTTTCTTT.

This clonotype appeared once. The V and J genes are TRBV7-9 and TRBJ1-2; TRBD1 agrees at 7 bases. Germline CDR1 and CDR2: SEHNR and FQNEAQ (reference sequence). J gave up 10 bases and V 4 bases, and 6 bases lay outside the gene matches. The CDR3 runs to 12 residues. The CDR3 protein is CASSSGQLTYTF. DNA of the CDR3: TGTGCCAGCAGCTCGGGACAGCTAACCTACACCTTC. The complete variable domain, with remaining parts taken from reference TRBV7-9 and TRBJ1-2, reads DTGVSQNPRHKITKRGQNVTFRCDPISEHNRLYWYRQTLGQGPEFLTYFQNEAQLEKSRLLSDRFSAERPKGSFSTLEIQRTEQGDSAMYLCASSSGQLTYTFGSGTRLTVV.

The chain is built from TRBV3-1 and TRBJ2-7; D assignment may be TRBD1 or TRBD2 (5 bases each). Germline-derived CDR1 and CDR2 are LGHDT and YNNKEL (reference sequence). There are 12 residues in the CDR3. V lost 0 bases and J lost 11, with 11 bases in between. This CDR3 is CASSQERGPEYF. DNA for the CDR3: TGTGCCAGCAGCCAAGAGAGGGGCCCCGAGTACTTC.

This chain joins TRBV4-2 and TRBJ2-1; D gene ambiguous. The length of the CDR3 is 14 residues. With 0 bases removed from V and 9 bases from J, the gap between germline ends came to 12 bases. Looked up from germline, CDR1 is LGHNA and CDR2 is YNFKEQ. CDR3 coding DNA: TGTGCCAGCAGCCAAGATCACTCCGGGCGTGAGCAGTTCTTC. Its protein is CASSQDHSGREQFF.

This chain joins TRBV24-1 and TRBJ1-5; 9 bases agree with TRBD1. Germline V gives CDR1 KGHDR, CDR2 SFDVKD. The CDR3 sequence is 14 residues long. V shed 3 bases, J shed 7 bases, and the junction held 3 bases outside the gene matches. CDR3 amino acids: CATSDGTGNQPQHF. In nucleotides, the CDR3 is TGTGCCACCAGTGATGGGACAGGGAACCAGCCCCAGCATTTT.

The chain employs TRBV7-9 and TRBJ2-3; tentatively, D is TRBD2 (5 bases). CDR1 and CDR2 (germline): SEHNR, FQNEAQ (reference sequence). V gave up 8 bases and J gave up 4 bases, with 10 bases separating them. This CDR3 region has 12 residues. CDR3 in DNA: TGTGCCAGCGGAGAGGGTCCAGATACGCAGTATTTT. Residues: CASGEGPDTQYF.

The chain has TRBV30 and TRBJ1-2, with D unresolved. Germline values: CDR1 GTSNPN, CDR2 SVGIG (reference sequence). The CDR3 extends over 13 amino acids. The V and J ends lost 2 bases and 1 base respectively, with 8 bases between them. The CDR3 loop is CAWSRTVNYGYTF. The CDR3 bases are TGTGCCTGGAGTCGGACGGTTAACTATGGCTACACCTTC.

This clonotype was counted between two and nine times. The rearrangement uses TRBV25-1 and TRBJ1-1; D is unclear. Trimming left V 0 bases short and J 4 bases short, with 0 bases between. This CDR3 region has 11 residues. CDR1 MGHDK and CDR2 SYGVNS come from the germline V gene. CDR3 amino acids: CASSEYTEAFF. The CDR3 DNA reads TGTGCCAGCAGTGAATACACTGAAGCTTTCTTT.

This chain joins TRBV6-5 and TRBJ2-7; perhaps D is TRBD1 or TRBD2 (5 bases each). The CDR3 covers 15 residues. The germline CDR1 and CDR2 sequences are MNHEY and SVGAGI. With 2 bases removed from V and 1 base from J, the gap between germline ends came to 12 bases. The CDR3: CASSYQRDPSYEQYF. The CDR3 bases are TGTGCCAGCAGTTACCAAAGGGACCCATCCTACGAGCAGTACTTC.

The chain has TRBV4-1 and TRBJ1-6, with TRBD1 as a possible D gene (5 bases). CDR3 size: 16 residues. Germline V gives CDR1 MGHRA, CDR2 YSYEKL. The germline V and J ends were trimmed by 0 bases and 14 bases, with 20 bases remaining between them. CDR3 protein: CASSQDLGRRDLALHF. The CDR3 nucleotides are TGCGCCAGCAGCCAAGATTTGGGACGGAGGGATTTGGCCCTCCACTTT.

This chain connects TRBV3-1 to TRBJ2-1; maybe TRBD2 (6 bases). The V gene lost 4 bases and the J gene lost 6 bases, with 13 bases spanning the gap. The CDR3 contains 14 residues. CDR1 LGHDT and CDR2 YNNKEL come from the germline V gene (reference sequence). Here the CDR3 DNA reads TGTGCCAGCAGCCGGACACCGGGGGTCAATGAGCAGTTCTTC. It is translated as CASSRTPGVNEQFF.

The chain couples TRBV30 to TRBJ1-4; D is unresolved. V lost 0 bases, J lost 0 bases, and 8 bases lay in between. Germline V CDR1 and CDR2: GTSNPN, SVGIG (reference sequence). The CDR3 sequence is 15 residues long. CDR3 sequence reads: CAWSVIRTTNEKLFF. CDR3 bases: TGTGCCTGGAGTGTCATCCGGACAACTAATGAAAAACTGTTTTTT.

The chain is built from TRBV29-1 and TRBJ2-5, with D maybe TRBD1 (6 bases). Trimming took 6 bases from V and 3 from J, leaving 11 bases between them. This CDR3 has 12 residues. Per the germline V gene, CDR1 is SQVTM and CDR2 is ANQGSEA. DNA of the CDR3: TGCAGCGTCGGACAGCAGAAAGAGACCCAGTACTTC. It yields the protein CSVGQQKETQYF.

This clonotype appeared a single time. The chain couples TRBV3-1 to TRBJ2-7, with D possibly matching TRBD1 (6 bases). V lost 5 bases to trimming and J lost 2 bases, with 10 bases between them. The CDR3 is 13 residues long. Germline loops: CDR1 LGHDT, CDR2 YNNKEL (reference sequence). The CDR3 nucleotides read TGTGCCAGCAGCGACACAGGGACCTACGAGCAGTACTTC. Protein: CASSDTGTYEQYF.

This chain connects TRBV4-1 to TRBJ1-2, with a weak D call TRBD1 (6 bases). Between the trimmed V and J ends, which lost 10 bases and 4 bases, there was a span of 25 bases. The CDR3 is made up of 16 amino acids. Per the germline V gene, CDR1 is MGHRA and CDR2 is YSYEKL. The CDR3 DNA follows: TGCGCCACAAACTTATTACAGGGACTCCCATCCTATGGCTACACCTTC. Translation: CATNLLQGLPSYGYTF.